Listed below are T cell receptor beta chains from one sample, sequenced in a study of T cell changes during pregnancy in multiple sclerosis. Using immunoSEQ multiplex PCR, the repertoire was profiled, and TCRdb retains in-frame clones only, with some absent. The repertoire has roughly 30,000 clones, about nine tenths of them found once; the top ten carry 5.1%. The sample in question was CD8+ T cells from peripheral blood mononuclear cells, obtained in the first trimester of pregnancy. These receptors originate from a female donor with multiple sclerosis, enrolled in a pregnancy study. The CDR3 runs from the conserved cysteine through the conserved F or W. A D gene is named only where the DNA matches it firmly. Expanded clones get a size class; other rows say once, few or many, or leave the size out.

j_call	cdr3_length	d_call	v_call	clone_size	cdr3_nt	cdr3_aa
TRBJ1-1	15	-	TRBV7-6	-	TGTGCCAGCAGCCCGCGGACGGGGATGAACACTGAAGCTTTCTTT	CASSPRTGMNTEAFF
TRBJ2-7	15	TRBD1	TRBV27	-	TGTGCCAGCAGTTCTACCGGGACAGGGGGGGACGAGCAGTACTTC	CASSSTGTGGDEQYF
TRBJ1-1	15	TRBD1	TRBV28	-	TGTGCCAGCAGTACCCGGACAGGATTAAACACTGAAGCTTTCTTT	CASSTRTGLNTEAFF
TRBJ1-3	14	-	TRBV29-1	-	TGCAGCGTTGCCGAGATTCAGGGTGGAAACACCATATATTTT	CSVAEIQGGNTIYF
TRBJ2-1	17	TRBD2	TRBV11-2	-	TGTGCCAGCAGCTCACGACTAGCGGGAGGCCACTACAATGAGCAGTTCTTC	CASSSRLAGGHYNEQFF
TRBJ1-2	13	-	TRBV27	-	TGTGCCAGCAGTTTATTGGGGCTGGATGGCTACACCTTC	CASSLLGLDGYTF
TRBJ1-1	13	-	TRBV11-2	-	TGTGCCAGCAGCTTGGGAGTTGACACTGAAGCTTTCTTT	CASSLGVDTEAFF
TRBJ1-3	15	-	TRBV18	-	TGTGCCAGCTCACCACAACCGGGATGGGGAAACACCATATATTTT	CASSPQPGWGNTIYF
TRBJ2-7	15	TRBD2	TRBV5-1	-	TGCGCCAGCAGCTCCGGACTAGCGGACGTTTCGGAGCAGTACTTC	CASSSGLADVSEQYF
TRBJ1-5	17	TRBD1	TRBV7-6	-	TGTGCCAGCAGCTTAGATCTCAAAGACAGGGGAGGACAGCCCCAGCATTTT	CASSLDLKDRGGQPQHF
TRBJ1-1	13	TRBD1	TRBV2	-	TGTGCCAGCAACGACAGGGTGAGCACTGAAGCTTTCTTT	CASNDRVSTEAFF
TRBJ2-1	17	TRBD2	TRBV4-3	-	TGCGCCAGCAGCCAAGAAAGAGGCCTAGCGGGAGATCATGAGCAGTTCTTC	CASSQERGLAGDHEQFF
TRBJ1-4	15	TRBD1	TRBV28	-	TGTGCCAGCAGTTTGAGGGGACAGGGGGCCGTGCGGCTGTTTTTT	CASSLRGQGAVRLFF
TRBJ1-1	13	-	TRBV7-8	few	TGTGCCAGCAGCTTAGCTACGGGTTCTGAAGCTTTCTTT	CASSLATGSEAFF
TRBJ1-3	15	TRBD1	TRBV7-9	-	TGTGCCAGCAGCTTACCGGGACAGGGGGAAAACACCATATATTTT	CASSLPGQGENTIYF
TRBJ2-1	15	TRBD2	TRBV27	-	TGTGCCAGCAGTCTGACTAGCGGGAGAAGCGATGAGCAGTTCTTC	CASSLTSGRSDEQFF
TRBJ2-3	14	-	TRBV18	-	TGTGCCAGCTCACCACCGACTCTCACAGATACGCAGTATTTT	CASSPPTLTDTQYF
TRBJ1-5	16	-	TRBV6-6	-	TGTGCCAGCAGTCCGACGGATGGGGGGAGCAATCAGCCCCAGCATTTT	CASSPTDGGSNQPQHF
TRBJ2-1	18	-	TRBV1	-	TGCACCAGCAGCCACACCTTAGGACTAGCGGGAGGGGACAATGAGCAGTTCTTC	CTSSHTLGLAGGDNEQFF
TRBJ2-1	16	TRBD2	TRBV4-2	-	TGTGCCAGCAGCCAAGATGTAGCGGGAGGGTACAATGAGCAGTTCTTC	CASSQDVAGGYNEQFF
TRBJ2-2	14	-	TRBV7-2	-	TGTGCCAGCAGCTTAGTTCAGGACACCGGGGAGCTGTTTTTT	CASSLVQDTGELFF
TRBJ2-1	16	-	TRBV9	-	TGTGCCAGCAGCGTATGTTGCGGGGCAACCTACAATGAGCAGTTCTTC	CASSVCCGATYNEQFF
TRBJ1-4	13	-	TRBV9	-	TGTGCCAGCAGCGTAGTCCCACGGGAAAAACTGTTTTTT	CASSVVPREKLFF
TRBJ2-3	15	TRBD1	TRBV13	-	TGTGCCAGCAGCTTAGGGGCAGGGGGCTTGGATACGCAGTATTTT	CASSLGAGGLDTQYF
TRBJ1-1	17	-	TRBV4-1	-	TGCGCCAGCAGCCAAGATTCCCCTGACAGATCGAACACTGAAGCTTTCTTT	CASSQDSPDRSNTEAFF
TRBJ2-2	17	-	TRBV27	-	TGTGCCAGCAGTGAAACTACCGGGACTGTATACACCGGGGAGCTGTTTTTT	CASSETTGTVYTGELFF
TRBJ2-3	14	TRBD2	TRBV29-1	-	TGCAGCGGGGATTATGGACTAGCGTCAGATACGCAGTATTTT	CSGDYGLASDTQYF
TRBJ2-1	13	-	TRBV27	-	TGTGCCAGCAGTAACACAGGCTACAATGAGCAGTTCTTC	CASSNTGYNEQFF
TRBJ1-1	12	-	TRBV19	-	TGTGCCAGTAGTATACAGAACACTGAAGCTTTCTTT	CASSIQNTEAFF
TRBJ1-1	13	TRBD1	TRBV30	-	TGTGCCTGGAGGGGGACAGGGGGTATTGAAGCTTTCTTT	CAWRGTGGIEAFF
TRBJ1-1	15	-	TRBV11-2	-	TGTGCCAGCAGCTTAGATTTGGCGGGGAACGCTGAAGCTTTCTTT	CASSLDLAGNAEAFF
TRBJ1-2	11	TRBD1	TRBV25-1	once	TGTGCCAGCGAGGACAGGAATGGCTACACCTTC	CASEDRNGYTF